The 29 T cell receptor beta chains reported below all come from one sample, sequenced in a study of T cells in Graves' hyperthyroidism and ophthalmopathy (dated by TCRdb to the late 2010s). Libraries were made using multiplex PCR. For sequencing, an Illumina HiSeq 2000 was employed. Amplification of TCR beta CDR3 regions was carried out from RNA transcripts. The first round of RT-PCR for the TCR CDR3 was performed with the HTBI primer set and the Qiagen OneStep RT-PCR kit. TCRdb redid the processing of the public reads, applying fastp at Q25 and MiXCR, and retained in-frame beta chains. Each record represents a unique CDR3 protein, reported with the most common genes and DNA among its rows. The sample table holds around 400,000 distinct CDR3 sequences, of which 25% were seen once. The ten top clones hold over 70% of the sample. The specimen sequenced was blood. These receptors all come from a man aged 45-65 years with Graves' hyperthyroidism.

Ten or more counts support this clonotype. The V call is TRBV29-1, the J call TRBJ1-1; a possible D gene is TRBD1 (5 bases). The germline V gene encodes CDR1 SQVTM and CDR2 ANQGSEA. The V end was cut by 7 bases, the J end by 4 bases, with 16 bases between. CDR3 length: 13 amino acids. DNA for the CDR3: TGCAGCGCTAAGACAGTCCGGGGCACTGAAGCTTTCTTT. This sequence encodes CSAKTVRGTEAFF.

This clonotype was picked up a small number of times. This chain connects TRBV20-1 to TRBJ1-2; D gene unclear. The CDR3 sequence is 13 residues long. V lost 0 bases, J lost 6 bases, and 11 bases lay in between. Germline-derived CDR1 and CDR2 are DFQATT and SNEGSKA (reference sequence). DNA of the CDR3: TGCAGTGCTAGAGATCCAAGGCACCATGGCTACACCTTC. Its translation is CSARDPRHHGYTF.

This clonotype was counted between two and nine times. This chain connects TRBV3-1 to TRBJ2-1; unclear D gene. V was pared by 6 bases and J by 7 bases, with 16 bases between. The germline CDR1 and CDR2 sequences are LGHDT and YNNKEL (reference sequence). The CDR3 sequence is 14 residues long. CDR3 sequence reads: CASSEWGSLNEQFF. CDR3 DNA: TGTGCCAGCAGTGAATGGGGAAGCCTTAATGAGCAGTTCTTC.

This clonotype was counted at least ten times. The chain has TRBV20-1 and TRBJ2-7; 10 bases align to TRBD2. Germline assignment: CDR1 DFQATT and CDR2 SNEGSKA (reference sequence). V lost 3 bases to trimming and J lost 3 bases; unmatched junction nucleotides: 17. The CDR3 sequence is 18 residues long. CDR3 DNA: TGCAGTGCTAGTCTCCTAGCGGGAGTTCAGTCCGGGGGCTACGAGCAGTACTTC. Its protein is CSASLLAGVQSGGYEQYF.

This clonotype was recorded at least ten times. This chain joins TRBV12-3 or TRBV12-4 and TRBJ2-5, with D uncertain. V was pared by 1 base and J by 5 bases, with 17 bases between. The CDR3 runs to 16 residues. The chain's CDR3 is CASSLGLSTLRETQYF. The CDR3 nucleotides read TGTGCCAGCAGTTTAGGGCTCTCGACCCTTAGGGAGACCCAGTACTTC.

V and J are TRBV7-8 and TRBJ2-5; 8 bases are a match to TRBD2. CDR3 size: 16 residues. The germline gives CDR1 SGHVS, CDR2 FQNEAQ. V was clipped by 1 base and J by 7 bases; unmatched bases: 11. CDR3 sequence: CASSLVSSGTHVTQYF. The CDR3 coding sequence is TGTGCCAGCAGCTTAGTCAGTAGCGGGACACATGTGACCCAGTACTTC.

In regard to this clonotype: A read error may be the cause here, since a much bigger clone is one base away. The chain links TRBV20-1 to TRBJ1-2; no clear D gene. Germline assignment: CDR1 DFQATT and CDR2 SNEGSKA (reference sequence). CDR3 length equals 13 residues. Trimming took 3 bases from V and 2 from J, leaving 10 bases between them. CDR3 sequence reads: CSASIAENYGYTF. Here the CDR3 DNA reads TGCAGTGCTAGCATAGCGGAAAACTATGGCTACACCTTC.

This chain uses TRBV6-1 with TRBJ2-7; 7 positions agree with TRBD1. CDR1 is MNHNS and CDR2 is SASEGT in the germline V gene. V shed 5 bases, J shed 5 bases, and the junction held 12 bases outside the gene matches. CDR3 length equals 15 residues. The CDR3: CASSYSLDRANEQYF. The CDR3 coding sequence is TGTGCCAGCAGTTATTCACTTGACAGGGCGAACGAGCAGTACTTC.

This clonotype occurred many times. V is TRBV11-1 and J is TRBJ2-5, with TRBD1 matching 8 bases. Germline V gives CDR1 SGHAT, CDR2 FQDESV (reference sequence). Unmatched junction bases numbered 9, after V lost 5 bases and J lost 7 bases. The CDR3 extends over 14 amino acids. For the CDR3, the DNA is TGTGCCAGCAGCGCGCGACAGGGGAAGGGGACCCAGTACTTC. It specifies CASSARQGKGTQYF.

A note on this clonotype: One base away lies a much larger clone, so this may be a sequencing read error. This chain uses TRBV2 with TRBJ2-3; D not resolved. The CDR3 loop spans 14 amino acids. The germline V gene encodes CDR1 SNHLY and CDR2 FYNNEI. The CDR3 bases are TGTGCCAGCACGCAGATTTCCCACACAGATACGCGGTATTTT. Translation gives CASTQISHTDTRYF.

This clonotype has at least ten counts. This rearrangement joins TRBV11-1 to TRBJ2-7, with 16 positions matching TRBD2. This CDR3 contains 18 residues. Germline CDR1 is SGHAT and CDR2 is FQDESV (reference sequence). Unmatched junction bases numbered 10, after V lost 5 bases and J lost 3 bases. The CDR3 region has the DNA TGTGCCAGCAGCGTGGGACTAGCGGGAGGGTTTAAGGTCTACGAGCAGTACTTC. Its translation: CASSVGLAGGFKVYEQYF.

This clonotype was seen more than once but under ten times. In nucleotides, the CDR3 is TGTGCCAGCACAGGGGGCGCAGATACGCAGTATTTT. Its translation: CASTGGADTQYF. The V and J genes are TRBV6-1 and TRBJ2-3; the match to TRBD1 covers 8 bases. Germline V CDR1 and CDR2: MNHNS, SASEGT. The CDR3 totals 12 residues. Unmatched junction bases numbered 1, after V lost 7 bases and J lost 4 bases.

The V call is TRBV7-9, the J call TRBJ2-3; 8 positions match TRBD1. Germline lookup yields CDR1 SEHNR and CDR2 FQNEAQ (reference sequence). This CDR3 region has 15 residues. Trimming took 5 bases from V and 0 from J; bases not matched to a gene: 4. CDR3 sequence: CASSTRDRSTDTQYF. The CDR3 DNA follows: TGTGCCAGCAGCACCCGGGACAGGAGCACAGATACGCAGTATTTT.

In this sample, this clonotype turned up a few times. The chain links TRBV28 to TRBJ2-7; 8 bases fit TRBD2. Germline loops: CDR1 MDHEN, CDR2 SYDVKM. V lost 6 bases, J lost 0 bases, and 7 bases stayed unmatched. The CDR3 is 15 amino acids. CDR3 DNA sequence: TGTGCCAGCAGCTATTCAGCGGGAGCCTCCTACGAGCAGTACTTC. Translated: CASSYSAGASYEQYF.

This chain connects TRBV13 to TRBJ2-7, with 10 bases aligning to TRBD2. The junction had 9 bases not matched to a gene; V was cut back by 3 bases and J by 4 bases. CDR3 size: 16 residues. Per germline, CDR1 PRHDT and CDR2 FYEKMQ (reference sequence). Here the CDR3 reads CASSFRASGSRYEQYF. Here the CDR3 DNA reads TGTGCCAGCAGCTTCAGGGCTAGCGGGAGTAGATACGAGCAGTACTTC.

The rearrangement joins TRBV4-1 to TRBJ2-2, with TRBD1 as a possible D gene (7 bases). Germline CDR1 reads MGHRA; CDR2 reads YSYEKL. V dropped 6 bases and J dropped 1 base, with 12 bases sitting between them. The CDR3 runs to 15 residues. CDR3 bases: TGCGCCAGCAGGGAGGGGGCAGGGAACACCGGGGAGCTGTTTTTT. This sequence encodes CASREGAGNTGELFF.

The chain couples TRBV5-1 to TRBJ2-2; 9 bases align to TRBD2. CDR1 is SGHRS and CDR2 is YFSETQ in the germline V gene. Trimming cost V 0 bases and J 5 bases; bases outside gene matches: 2. This CDR3 is 15 amino acids long. The CDR3 reads CASSLGLAETGELFF. For the CDR3, the DNA is TGCGCCAGCAGCTTGGGACTAGCGGAGACCGGGGAGCTGTTTTTT.

The V gene is TRBV5-1, the J gene TRBJ2-2, with 11 positions matching TRBD2. This CDR3 comprises 15 residues. Trimming cost V 4 bases and J 7 bases; bases outside gene matches: 6. CDR1 SGHRS and CDR2 YFSETQ come from the germline V gene. CDR3 loop: CASSTGTSGIGELFF. The CDR3 nucleotides read TGCGCCAGCAGCACGGGGACTAGCGGAATCGGGGAGCTGTTTTTT.

The CDR3 sequence: CASSSGLAGGPGNEQFF. CDR3 DNA: TGTGCCAGCAGCTCGGGACTGGCGGGAGGGCCAGGGAATGAGCAGTTCTTC. The chain uses TRBV9 and TRBJ2-1; 9 bases align to TRBD2. V lost 4 bases, J lost 7 bases, and 15 bases stayed unmatched. Germline V gene data show CDR1 as SGDLS and CDR2 as YYNGEE. CDR3 length equals 17 residues.

V gene TRBV9 combines with J gene TRBJ2-4; 12 nucleotides align to TRBD2. With V trimmed by 4 bases and J by 14 bases, 10 bases remained unmatched. The CDR3 extends over 14 amino acids. CDR1 is SGDLS, CDR2 YYNGEE, per germline. The CDR3 DNA reads TGTGCCAGCAGCTTGAATCGACTAGCGGGAGATAAGTACTTC. This gives the protein CASSLNRLAGDKYF.

The chain combines TRBV6-5 with TRBJ2-7; 12 bases map to TRBD2. The CDR3 loop spans 16 amino acids. Germline CDR1 reads MNHEY; CDR2 reads SVGAGI. After removal of 0 bases from V and 6 bases from J, the junction contained 6 bases not matched to a gene. Here the CDR3 reads CASSYSNGLAGREQYF. CDR3 sequence (DNA): TGTGCCAGCAGTTACTCGAACGGACTAGCGGGGCGCGAGCAGTACTTC.

The table lists this clonotype with a few counts. The CDR3 here is CASSPLGGYAGELFF. In DNA form, the CDR3 reads TGTGCCAGCAGTCCATTGGGGGGGTACGCCGGGGAGCTGTTTTTT. The rearrangement links TRBV6-1 to TRBJ2-2, with TRBD2 matching 7 bases. Germline CDR1 is MNHNS and CDR2 is SASEGT. Trimming at V came to 5 bases and at J to 6 bases, leaving 9 bases not matched to a gene. CDR3 size: 15 residues.

This clonotype was observed at least ten times. This chain connects TRBV27 to TRBJ2-7; 7 bases align to TRBD1. This CDR3 contains 14 residues. Germline CDR1 reads MNHEY; CDR2 reads SMNVEV (reference sequence). The V and J ends lost 6 bases and 1 base, in that order; junction bases with no gene match: 6. CDR3 coding DNA: TGTGCCAGCAGACTCGACAGGGAATCCTACGAGCAGTACTTC. It specifies CASRLDRESYEQYF.

The V and J genes are TRBV30 and TRBJ2-5, with D perhaps given as TRBD1 or TRBD2 (6 bases each). The germline CDR1 and CDR2 sequences are GTSNPN and SVGIG (reference sequence). This CDR3 contains 17 residues. Trimming removed 6 bases at V and 0 bases at J, with 23 bases between. CDR3 in amino acids: CACSPGWGAANQETQYF. The CDR3 coding sequence is TGTGCCTGTAGTCCCGGGTGGGGGGCCGCAAACCAAGAGACCCAGTACTTC.

In its sample, this clonotype was seen a few times. The CDR3 loop reads CASSLRPEQETQYF. For the CDR3, the DNA is TGTGCCAGCAGCTTACGTCCAGAACAAGAGACCCAGTACTTC. The chain is built from TRBV7-3 and TRBJ2-5; D not certain. Trimming took off 2 bases at V and 2 bases at J, with 9 bases between the two ends. The germline V gene encodes CDR1 SGHTA and CDR2 FQGTGA. The CDR3 is made up of 14 amino acids.

The chain couples TRBV11-3 to TRBJ2-3; 8 bases map to TRBD2. CDR3 size: 16 residues. CDR1 is SGHNT and CDR2 is YENEEA in the germline V gene. Trimming took 5 bases from V and 4 from J; bases not matched to a gene: 11. CDR3 bases: TGTGCCAGCAGCGATTACCAGCGGGAGTGGTCAGATACGCAGTATTTT. Translation gives CASSDYQREWSDTQYF. Based on the CDR3 plus reference TRBV11-3 and TRBJ2-3, the full variable domain is EAGVVQSPRYKIIEKKQPVAFWCNPISGHNTLYWYLQNLGQGPELLIRYENEEAVDDSQLPKDRFSAERLKGVDSTLKIQPAELGDSAVYLCASSDYQREWSDTQYFGPGTRLTVL.

This chain links TRBV3-1 with TRBJ2-7; no clear D gene. Germline assignment: CDR1 LGHDT and CDR2 YNNKEL (reference sequence). This CDR3 has 14 residues. Trimming took 2 bases from V and 1 from J, leaving 9 bases between them. The CDR3 nucleotides read TGTGCCAGCAGCCAACCCGGGTATTCCTACGAGCAGTACTTC. Amino acids: CASSQPGYSYEQYF.

This clonotype was counted only a few times. The genes are TRBV6-5 and TRBJ2-1; D remains unclear. Trimming removed 1 base at V and 2 bases at J, with 9 bases between. Germline loops: CDR1 MNHEY, CDR2 SVGAGI. This CDR3 contains 15 residues. DNA for the CDR3: TGTGCCAGCAGTTACTATGGGATTGCCTACAATGAGCAGTTCTTC. This codes for CASSYYGIAYNEQFF.

The rearrangement joins TRBV12-3 or TRBV12-4 to TRBJ2-3; TRBD1 or TRBD2 may be the D gene (5 bases each). Trimming took 7 bases from V and 2 from J, leaving 16 bases between them. The CDR3 has 15 residues. CDR3 sequence (DNA): TGTGCCAGCACCAAGACATCCGGGACCACAGATACGCAGTATTTT. It codes for CASTKTSGTTDTQYF.